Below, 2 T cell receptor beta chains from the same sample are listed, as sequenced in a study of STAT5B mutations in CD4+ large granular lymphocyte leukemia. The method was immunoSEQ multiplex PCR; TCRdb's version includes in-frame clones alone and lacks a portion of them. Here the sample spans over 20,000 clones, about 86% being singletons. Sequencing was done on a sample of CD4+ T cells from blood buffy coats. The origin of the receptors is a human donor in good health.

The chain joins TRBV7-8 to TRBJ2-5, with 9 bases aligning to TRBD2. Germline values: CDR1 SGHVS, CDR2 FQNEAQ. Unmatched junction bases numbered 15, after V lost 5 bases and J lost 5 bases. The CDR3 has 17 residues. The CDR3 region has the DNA TGTGCCAGCAGCCCGCCGCCCCTTAGCGGGAGCTGGGAGACCCAGTACTTC. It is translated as CASSPPPLSGSWETQYF.

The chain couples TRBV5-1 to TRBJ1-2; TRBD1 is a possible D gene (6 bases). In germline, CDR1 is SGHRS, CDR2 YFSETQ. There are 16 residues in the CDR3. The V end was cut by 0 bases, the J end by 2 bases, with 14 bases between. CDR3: CASSLGSVGQNYGYTF. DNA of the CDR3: TGCGCCAGCAGCTTGGGATCAGTAGGACAGAACTATGGCTACACCTTC. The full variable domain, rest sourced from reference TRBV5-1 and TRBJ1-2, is KAGVTQTPRYLIKTRGQQVTLSCSPISGHRSVSWYQQTPGQGLQFLFEYFSETQRNKGNFPGRFSGRQFSNSRSEMNVSTLELGDSALYLCASSLGSVGQNYGYTFGSGTRLTVV.